These T cell receptor beta chains were read from a single sample in a study of cytomegalovirus exposure and HLA in healthy donors. Data came from immunoSEQ multiplex PCR; TCRdb stores just in-frame clones and leaves some out. The table has under 200,000 clones, about 71% seen once. Sequencing was done on a sample of PBMCs. The origin of the receptors is a woman in her forties in good health and CMV-seropositive. Both conserved end residues are part of each CDR3. D genes are given only for firm matches. Clone size is stated in some rows and not others, as once, few, many or a class when expanded.

D: -
size: -
V: TRBV2
J: TRBJ1-1
CDR3: CASSERGMNTEAFF
DNA: TGTGCCAGCAGTGAACGGGGAATGAACACTGAAGCTTTCTTT

D: TRBD2
size: -
V: TRBV19
J: TRBJ2-1
CDR3: CASSNSTSGYNEQFF
DNA: TGTGCCAGTAGCAATAGCACTAGCGGCTACAATGAGCAGTTCTTC

D: TRBD2
size: few
V: TRBV28
J: TRBJ2-7
CDR3: CASSSLVAGGPWEQYF
DNA: TGTGCCAGCAGTTCTCTAGTAGCGGGAGGGCCGTGGGAGCAGTACTTC

D: -
size: -
V: TRBV28
J: TRBJ1-1
CDR3: CASSFPGGPEAFF
DNA: TGTGCCAGCAGTTTTCCCGGGGGGCCTGAAGCTTTCTTT

D: TRBD1
size: -
V: TRBV5-6
J: TRBJ2-3
CDR3: CASSHRTGKGTDTQYF
DNA: TGTGCCAGCAGCCATAGGACAGGGAAGGGCACAGATACGCAGTATTTT

D: TRBD2
size: -
V: TRBV9
J: TRBJ2-1
CDR3: CASSVGAGAYNEQFF
DNA: TGTGCCAGCAGCGTAGGGGCGGGAGCCTACAATGAGCAGTTCTTC

D: -
size: -
V: TRBV28
J: TRBJ2-7
CDR3: CASRRTARSYEQYF
DNA: TGTGCCAGCAGACGGACAGCCCGCTCCTACGAGCAGTACTTC

D: TRBD1
size: -
V: TRBV19
J: TRBJ2-3
CDR3: CASSSLTGGTDTQYF
DNA: TGTGCCAGTAGTAGCCTGACAGGGGGCACAGATACGCAGTATTTT

D: -
size: -
V: TRBV18
J: TRBJ2-7
CDR3: CASSPGRGRSYEQYF
DNA: TGTGCCAGCTCACCCGGCAGGGGCAGGTCCTACGAGCAGTACTTC

D: TRBD2
size: -
V: TRBV6-6
J: TRBJ2-3
CDR3: CASSYGRDTDTQYF
DNA: TGTGCCAGCAGCTATGGGAGGGACACAGATACGCAGTATTTT

D: -
size: -
V: TRBV5-1
J: TRBJ2-7
CDR3: CASSPRGGGADEQYF
DNA: TGCGCCAGCAGCCCACGGGGAGGGGGGGCCGACGAGCAGTACTTC

D: TRBD1
size: few
V: TRBV5-5
J: TRBJ1-2
CDR3: CASSPDRGAQTF
DNA: TGTGCCAGCAGCCCTGACAGGGGGGCTCAGACCTTC

D: -
size: -
V: TRBV7-3
J: TRBJ1-2
CDR3: CASSLTTDYGYTF
DNA: TGTGCCAGCAGCTTAACAACAGACTATGGCTACACCTTC

D: -
size: -
V: TRBV10-3
J: TRBJ1-2
CDR3: CAISERTDSYGYTF
DNA: TGTGCCATCAGTGAGCGGACAGATTCCTATGGCTACACCTTC

D: -
size: -
V: TRBV7-2
J: TRBJ1-1
CDR3: CASSSNRVPNTEAFF
DNA: TGTGCCAGCAGCTCAAACAGGGTTCCGAACACTGAAGCTTTCTTT

D: -
size: once
V: TRBV14
J: TRBJ2-7
CDR3: CASSQASSFAYEQYF
DNA: TGTGCCAGCAGCCAAGCTTCTAGCTTTGCCTACGAGCAGTACTTC

D: -
size: -
V: TRBV6-1
J: TRBJ1-1
CDR3: CATTPDTLAAFF
DNA: TGTGCCACCACTCCCGACACTCTTGCAGCTTTCTTT

D: TRBD2
size: -
V: TRBV28
J: TRBJ2-1
CDR3: CASTLGGASGRNEQFF
DNA: TGTGCCAGCACCCTCGGTGGGGCTAGCGGGAGGAATGAGCAGTTCTTC

D: TRBD1
size: few
V: TRBV18
J: TRBJ1-2
CDR3: CASSPEQGHGYTF
DNA: TGTGCCAGCTCACCAGAACAGGGGCATGGCTACACCTTC

D: TRBD2
size: -
V: TRBV7-9
J: TRBJ2-7
CDR3: CASSLVVAGGRKTSYEQYF
DNA: TGTGCCAGCAGCTTAGTAGTAGCGGGGGGGCGGAAAACCTCCTACGAGCAGTACTTC

D: -
size: -
V: TRBV9
J: TRBJ1-1
CDR3: CASSPRRPREAFF
DNA: TGTGCCAGCAGCCCCAGGAGGCCTCGTGAAGCTTTCTTT

D: -
size: -
V: TRBV6-5
J: TRBJ1-2
CDR3: CASSYEGGGYTF
DNA: TGTGCCAGCAGTTACGAGGGTGGCGGCTACACCTTC

D: -
size: few
V: TRBV9
J: TRBJ1-5
CDR3: CASSARTDQPQHF
DNA: TGTGCCAGCAGCGCCAGGACAGATCAGCCCCAGCATTTT

D: -
size: -
V: TRBV6-5
J: TRBJ2-7
CDR3: CASSWSRGPSYEQYF
DNA: TGTGCCAGCAGTTGGAGCAGGGGCCCATCTTACGAGCAGTACTTC

D: TRBD1
size: -
V: TRBV11-2
J: TRBJ2-2
CDR3: CASGDRWDTGELFF
DNA: TGTGCCAGCGGGGACAGGTGGGACACCGGGGAGCTGTTTTTT

D: TRBD1
size: -
V: TRBV4-2
J: TRBJ1-5
CDR3: CASSHLGTGPHQPQHF
DNA: TGTGCCAGCAGCCATCTCGGGACAGGGCCTCATCAGCCCCAGCATTTT

D: TRBD2
size: -
V: TRBV15
J: TRBJ2-7
CDR3: CATSRGGLVYEQYF
DNA: TGTGCCACCAGCAGAGGGGGACTAGTCTACGAGCAGTACTTC

D: -
size: -
V: TRBV18
J: TRBJ1-1
CDR3: CASSPIVGEGTEAFF
DNA: TGTGCCAGCTCACCAATAGTAGGGGAGGGAACTGAAGCTTTCTTT

D: -
size: -
V: TRBV27
J: TRBJ1-1
CDR3: CASSFSGAGMNTEAFF
DNA: TGTGCCAGCAGTTTCTCAGGGGCTGGGATGAACACTGAAGCTTTCTTT

D: TRBD2
size: -
V: TRBV29-1
J: TRBJ2-7
CDR3: CSVEGLAGAYEQYF
DNA: TGCAGCGTTGAAGGACTAGCGGGGGCCTACGAGCAGTACTTC

D: -
size: -
V: TRBV12-5
J: TRBJ2-2
CDR3: CASGWPQTGELFF
DNA: TGTGCTAGTGGTTGGCCCCAAACCGGGGAGCTGTTTTTT

D: TRBD1
size: -
V: TRBV4-3
J: TRBJ2-1
CDR3: CASSQRQGSYNEQFF
DNA: TGCGCCAGCAGCCAAAGACAGGGTTCCTACAATGAGCAGTTCTTC

D: TRBD2
size: few
V: TRBV11-2
J: TRBJ2-7
CDR3: CASSYGRGETYEQYF
DNA: TGTGCCAGCAGTTATGGGCGGGGGGAGACCTACGAGCAGTACTTC

D: -
size: -
V: TRBV6-5
J: TRBJ2-7
CDR3: CASSYSGQGYEQYF
DNA: TGTGCCAGCAGTTACTCGGGACAAGGCTACGAGCAGTACTTC

D: -
size: -
V: TRBV4-3
J: TRBJ2-3
CDR3: CASSHLRAAEDTQYF
DNA: TGCGCCAGCAGCCACCTCAGGGCGGCGGAAGATACGCAGTATTTT

D: -
size: -
V: TRBV6-4
J: TRBJ2-3
CDR3: CASSDQRTDTQYF
DNA: TGTGCCAGCAGTGACCAGAGGACAGATACGCAGTATTTT

D: -
size: -
V: TRBV5-6
J: TRBJ1-3
CDR3: CASNPLRQRSGNTIYF
DNA: TGTGCCAGCAACCCACTCCGACAACGTTCTGGAAACACCATATATTTT

D: -
size: -
V: TRBV12-2
J: TRBJ2-7
CDR3: CASRYPGLASSSYEQYF
DNA: TGTGCAAGTCGTTATCCGGGACTAGCGTCAAGCTCCTACGAGCAGTACTTC

D: -
size: -
V: TRBV19
J: TRBJ2-1
CDR3: CASSIPQQGAYNEQFF
DNA: TGTGCCAGTAGTATCCCGCAACAGGGTGCCTACAATGAGCAGTTCTTC

D: -
size: -
V: TRBV7-2
J: TRBJ2-7
CDR3: CASSSPGHSYEQYF
DNA: TGTGCCAGCAGCTCACCCGGACATTCCTACGAGCAGTACTTC

D: -
size: -
V: TRBV4-1
J: TRBJ2-5
CDR3: CASSQLYRTIRQETQYF
DNA: TGCGCCAGCAGCCAGTTATACCGGACTATTCGTCAAGAGACCCAGTACTTC

D: -
size: few
V: TRBV18
J: TRBJ1-2
CDR3: CASSLGSGSNYGYTF
DNA: TGTGCCAGCTCACTCGGCAGCGGATCTAACTATGGCTACACCTTC

D: -
size: -
V: TRBV7-9
J: TRBJ2-7
CDR3: CASSLAGGPLTYEQYF
DNA: TGTGCCAGCAGCTTAGCCGGAGGGCCTCTTACCTACGAGCAGTACTTC

D: -
size: -
V: TRBV27
J: TRBJ2-7
CDR3: CASSWGGTSSSYEQYF
DNA: TGTGCCAGCAGTTGGGGCGGGACGTCAAGCTCCTACGAGCAGTACTTC

D: -
size: few
V: TRBV28
J: TRBJ1-2
CDR3: CASRIPGMWSYTF
DNA: TGTGCCAGCAGAATCCCAGGGATGTGGAGCTACACCTTC

D: TRBD1
size: -
V: TRBV9
J: TRBJ1-2
CDR3: CASSGTGEYGYPF
DNA: TGTGCCAGCAGCGGAACAGGGGAGTATGGCTACCCCTTC

D: TRBD1
size: -
V: TRBV10-3
J: TRBJ2-7
CDR3: CAISEGRGRLEQYF
DNA: TGTGCCATCAGTGAGGGTAGGGGGCGGCTCGAGCAGTACTTC

D: TRBD1
size: -
V: TRBV4-3
J: TRBJ1-1
CDR3: CASSHLTGGTEAFF
DNA: TGCGCCAGCAGCCACTTGACAGGGGGCACTGAAGCTTTCTTT